This passage covers 8 T cell receptor beta chains from one sample sequenced in a study of T cells in Graves' hyperthyroidism and ophthalmopathy. Researchers amplified the TCR beta CDR3 regions from RNA transcripts. The HTBI primer set was used in a first-round RT-PCR of the TCR CDR3. TCRdb used MiXCR to reprocess the multiplex PCR reads, holding one entry per CDR3 protein. The data hold about 700,000 distinct CDR3 sequences, with 13% to 15% observed a single time. Material: blood. These receptor sequences come from a woman aged 18-29 years with Graves' hyperthyroidism.

The chain carries TRBV5-4 and TRBJ2-5; D unclear. This CDR3 spans 14 amino acids. V lost 4 bases and J 5 bases, leaving 15 bases between the germline ends. CDR1 is SGHNT and CDR2 is YYREEE in the germline V gene (reference sequence). CDR3 coding DNA: TGTGCCAGCAGCCCCCGCGAACTCGGGGAGACCCAGTACTTC. This translates into CASSPRELGETQYF.

At least ten counts were recorded for this clonotype. The V call is TRBV7-9, the J call TRBJ1-4, with a weak D call TRBD1 (6 bases). V was trimmed by 5 bases and J by 10 bases, leaving 11 bases between them. Per germline, CDR1 SEHNR and CDR2 FQNEAQ (reference sequence). This CDR3 region has 12 residues. For the CDR3, the DNA is TGTGCCAGCAGCACACCACAGGGAAAACTGTTTTTT. Protein: CASSTPQGKLFF.

The chain joins TRBV3-2 to TRBJ1-5; the DNA was not compared with TRBD1, the D call given in the table. TRBV3-2 is a recognized pseudogene. This CDR3 comprises 16 residues. CDR3 in amino acids: CASSQVVTGDNQPQHF. DNA of the CDR3: TGTGCCAGCAGCCAAGTGGTGACAGGGGACAATCAGCCCCAGCATTTT.

In its sample, this clonotype was seen many times. The chain carries TRBV30 and TRBJ1-1; 7 nucleotides match TRBD1. The CDR3 sequence is 13 residues long. Trimming cost V 7 bases and J 6 bases; bases outside gene matches: 11. CDR1 GTSNPN and CDR2 SVGIG come from the germline V gene (reference sequence). DNA for the CDR3: TGTGCCTTTAGTATCCCGGGACAGCCTGAAGCTTTCTTT. Protein: CAFSIPGQPEAFF.

At least ten counts were recorded for this clonotype. This chain's CDR3 is CATSREVYDYSGNTIYF. The DNA for the CDR3 is TGTGCCACCAGCAGAGAAGTTTACGACTACTCTGGAAACACCATATATTTT. The chain joins TRBV15 to TRBJ1-3, with no clear D. CDR3 length: 17 amino acids. V gave up 0 bases and J gave up 0 bases, with 12 bases separating them. Germline loops: CDR1 LNHNV, CDR2 YYDKDF (reference sequence).

There are a few counts of this clonotype. The V call is TRBV7-6, the J call TRBJ2-7; a weak D match, TRBD1 (5 bases). Trimming took 6 bases from V and 3 from J, leaving 15 bases between them. This CDR3 is 14 amino acids long. CDR1 is SGHVS and CDR2 is FNYEAQ in the germline V gene. The CDR3: CASSPKWGHYEQYF. The CDR3 DNA sequence: TGTGCCAGCAGTCCTAAGTGGGGCCACTACGAGCAGTACTTC.

This clonotype was counted at least ten times. This chain uses TRBV2 with TRBJ2-3; D might be TRBD2 (6 bases). CDR1 and CDR2 (germline): SNHLY, FYNNEI. This CDR3 spans 14 amino acids. The V and J ends lost 6 bases and 6 bases respectively, with 16 bases between them. CDR3 protein: CASREGRYVDTQYF. As DNA, the CDR3 is TGTGCCAGCAGGGAGGGCCGATATGTTGATACGCAGTATTTT.

The genes are TRBV2 and TRBJ2-5; 8 bases agree with TRBD1. The junction had 12 bases not matched to a gene; V was cut back by 6 bases and J by 3 bases. Germline CDR1 reads SNHLY; CDR2 reads FYNNEI. The length of the CDR3 is 16 residues. The CDR3 spells CASSPLKTGDEETQYF. In nucleotides, the CDR3 is TGTGCCAGCAGCCCCCTAAAGACAGGGGACGAAGAGACCCAGTACTTC.